The clone carrying this T cell receptor beta chain was recorded once. The antigen is unknown. This record comes from a study of tumor and adjacent non-tumor tissue in lung cancer. The CDR3 is 15 amino acids. CDR1 SGHAT and CDR2 FQNNGV come from the germline V gene. Study-wide results and limits: Top 100 clones took a larger repertoire share in normal lung.

TCRbeta libraries were built with three rounds of nested PCR, modified from ARM-PCR. MiXCR was run by TCRdb on the multiplex PCR reads, yielding one entry per CDR3 protein. This sample has some 74,000 distinct CDR3 sequences, with over 60% found just once. The template was RNA from unsorted bulk tissue. Sequenced sample: lung tumor tissue. The chain couples TRBV11-2 to TRBJ1-3; D gene uncertain. This receptor was obtained from a woman in her thirties or forties with non-small cell lung cancer. CDR3 sequence: CISRPHGSSGNTIYF. As DNA, the CDR3 is TGTATCAGCAGACCTCATGGTAGCTCTGGAAACACCATATATTTT.